This T cell receptor (beta chain) was recorded in a study of T cell responses to AZD1222 COVID-19 vaccine. Overall study results and limits: It was only after the peak T cell response that any repertoires were sampled. Clonal diversity was possibly underestimated, and white British individuals and females predominated among donors. Across spike, vaccine-associated CD4 TCRs were found, dominant at 160-218 and 743-854. Variant regions that are unmutated are reportedly the target of nearly half of spike-specific TCRs.

The CDR3 is 13 amino acids. J gave up 6 bases and V 3 bases, and 4 bases lay outside the gene matches. Looked up from germline, CDR1 is KGHSH and CDR2 is LQKENI. TCRdb's copy holds only in-frame clones and misses some; the assay was immunoSEQ multiplex PCR. The sample consists of over 65,000 clones, around 73% of them appearing once. In this sample, this clone turned up a few times. What it binds is not known. V and J are TRBV18 and TRBJ1-1, with 7 positions matching TRBD1. This TCR was recovered from an adult in good health. The specimen was peripheral blood, collected on day 0 of AZD1222 vaccination. The CDR3 DNA reads TGTGCCAGCTCACCCCTGGACAGGTCTGAAGCTTTCTTT. Protein product: CASSPLDRSEAFF.